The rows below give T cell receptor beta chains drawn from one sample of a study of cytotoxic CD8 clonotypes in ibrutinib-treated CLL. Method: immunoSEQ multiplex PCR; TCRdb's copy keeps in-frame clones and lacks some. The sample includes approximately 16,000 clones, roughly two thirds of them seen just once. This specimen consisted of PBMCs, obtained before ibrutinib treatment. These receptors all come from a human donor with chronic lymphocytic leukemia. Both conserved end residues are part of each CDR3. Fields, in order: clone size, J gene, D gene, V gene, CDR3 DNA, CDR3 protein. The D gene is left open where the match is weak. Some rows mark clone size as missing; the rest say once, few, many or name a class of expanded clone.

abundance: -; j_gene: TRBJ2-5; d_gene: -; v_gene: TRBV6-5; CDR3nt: TGTGCCAGCAGTTACTCGGGGGACTACCAAGAGACCCAGTACTTC; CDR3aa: CASSYSGDYQETQYF
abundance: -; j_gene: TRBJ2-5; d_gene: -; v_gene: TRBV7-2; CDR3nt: TGTGCCAGCAGCTCCAGCGGACGGGTTGAAGGTAAAGAGACCCAGTACTTC; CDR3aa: CASSSSGRVEGKETQYF
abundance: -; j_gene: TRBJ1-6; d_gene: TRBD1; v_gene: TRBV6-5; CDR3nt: TGTGCCAGCAGGGCAGGGGGAGGAAATTCACCCCTCCACTTT; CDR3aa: CASRAGGGNSPLHF
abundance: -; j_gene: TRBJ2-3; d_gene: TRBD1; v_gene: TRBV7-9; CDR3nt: TGTGCCAGCAGAACGGACAGGGGCCGAACAACAGATACGCAGTATTTT; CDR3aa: CASRTDRGRTTDTQYF
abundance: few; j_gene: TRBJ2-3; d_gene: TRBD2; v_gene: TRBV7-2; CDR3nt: TGTGCCAGCAGCTTTGCCAGCGGGGGCGCAGATACGCAGTATTTT; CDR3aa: CASSFASGGADTQYF
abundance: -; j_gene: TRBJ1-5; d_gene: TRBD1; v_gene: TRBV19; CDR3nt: TGTGCCAGTAGTATAGGTGTAGGGGGCAGCAATCAGCCCCAGCATTTT; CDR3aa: CASSIGVGGSNQPQHF
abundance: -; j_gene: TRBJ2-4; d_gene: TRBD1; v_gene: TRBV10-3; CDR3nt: TGTGCCATCAGTGAGTCCAGGGGGCGAGCCAAAAACATTCAGTACTTC; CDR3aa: CAISESRGRAKNIQYF
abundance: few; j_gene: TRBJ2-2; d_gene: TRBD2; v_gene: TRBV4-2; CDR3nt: TGTGCCAGCAGCCATCCCGGGACTAGCGGGAGGGCCCGGACCGGGGAGCTGTTTTTT; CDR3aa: CASSHPGTSGRARTGELFF
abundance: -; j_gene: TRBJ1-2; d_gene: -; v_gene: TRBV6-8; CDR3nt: TGTGCCAGCAGTGTGCAAGGCTCTAGAAAGACCTATGGCTACACCTTC; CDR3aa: CASSVQGSRKTYGYTF
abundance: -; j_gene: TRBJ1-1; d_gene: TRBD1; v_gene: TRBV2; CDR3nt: TGTGCCAGCGGCGGGACAGGATTCGGTGGCACTGAAGCTTTCTTT; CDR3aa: CASGGTGFGGTEAFF
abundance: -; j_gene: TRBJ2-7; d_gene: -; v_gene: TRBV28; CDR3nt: TGTGCCAGCAGTTTCTTCGGGACACAAACCTACGAGCAGTACTTC; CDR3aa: CASSFFGTQTYEQYF
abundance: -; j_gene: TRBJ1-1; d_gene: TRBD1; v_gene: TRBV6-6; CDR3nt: TGTGCCAGCAGTTACTCGTCGACAGGGTACACTGAAGCTTTCTTT; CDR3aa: CASSYSSTGYTEAFF
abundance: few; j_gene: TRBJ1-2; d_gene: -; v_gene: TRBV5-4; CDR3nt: TGTGCCAGCAGCCACATCGGGACGGGAATTTATGGCTACACCTTC; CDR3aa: CASSHIGTGIYGYTF
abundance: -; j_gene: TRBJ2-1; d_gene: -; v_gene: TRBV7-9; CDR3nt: TGTGCCAGCGAGGGGGTCTTGCGACAGGGAGGGGTCGAGCAGTTCTTC; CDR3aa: CASEGVLRQGGVEQFF
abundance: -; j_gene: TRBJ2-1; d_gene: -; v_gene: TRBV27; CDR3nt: TGTGCCGCACTTAGCTCCTACAATGAGCAGTTCTTC; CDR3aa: CAALSSYNEQFF
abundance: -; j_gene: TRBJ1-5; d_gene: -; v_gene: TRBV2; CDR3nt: TGTGCCAGCCGTGGACCGCAGGGATATAGCAATCAGCCCCAGCATTTT; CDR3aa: CASRGPQGYSNQPQHF
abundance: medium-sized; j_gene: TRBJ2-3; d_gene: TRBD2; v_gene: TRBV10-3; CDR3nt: TGTGCCATCAGTGTTTCGGGACTAGCGTGGCCAAGCACAGATACGCAGTATTTT; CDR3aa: CAISVSGLAWPSTDTQYF
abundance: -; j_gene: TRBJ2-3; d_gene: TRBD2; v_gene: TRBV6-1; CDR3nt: TGTGCCAGCAGTGGGCCCGGCTGGACTAGCGGGAGGGGAGATACGCAGTATTTT; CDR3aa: CASSGPGWTSGRGDTQYF
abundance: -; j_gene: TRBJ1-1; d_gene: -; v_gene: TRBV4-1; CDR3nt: TGCGCCAGCAGCCCCCCAGGGAGGAGGAACACTGAAGCTTTCTTT; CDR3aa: CASSPPGRRNTEAFF
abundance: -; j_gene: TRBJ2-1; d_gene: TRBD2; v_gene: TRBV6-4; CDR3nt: TGTGCCAGCAGTGTGGCGGGGGGCCGCAATGAGCAGTTCTTC; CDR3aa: CASSVAGGRNEQFF
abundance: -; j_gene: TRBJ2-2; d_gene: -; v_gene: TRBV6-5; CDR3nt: TGTGCCAGCAGCCCATCCGGGGAGCTGTTTTTT; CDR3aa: CASSPSGELFF
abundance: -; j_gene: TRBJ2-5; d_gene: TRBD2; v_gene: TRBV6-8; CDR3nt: TGTGCCAGCGGGCGGGAGATGGGGGAGACCCAGTACTTC; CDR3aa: CASGREMGETQYF
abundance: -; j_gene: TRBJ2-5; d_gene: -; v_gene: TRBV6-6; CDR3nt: TGTGCCAGCAGGGTTGAGGGAGAGACCCAGTACTTC; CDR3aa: CASRVEGETQYF
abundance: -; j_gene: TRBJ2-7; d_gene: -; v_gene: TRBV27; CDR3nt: TGTGCCAGCAGAGGGCAGCCTCTTCTGGGTGAGCAGTACTTC; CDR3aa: CASRGQPLLGEQYF
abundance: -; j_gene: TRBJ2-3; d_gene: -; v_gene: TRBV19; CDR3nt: TGTGCCAGTATCGGAAGGAGCACAGATACGCAGTATTTT; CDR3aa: CASIGRSTDTQYF
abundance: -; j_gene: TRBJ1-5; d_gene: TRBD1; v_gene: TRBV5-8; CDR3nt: TGTGCCAGCAGCTTGAGAAGGACAGGGGGAGGTCAGCCCCAGCATTTT; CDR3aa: CASSLRRTGGGQPQHF
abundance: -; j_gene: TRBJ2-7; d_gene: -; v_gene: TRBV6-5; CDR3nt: TGTGCCAGCAGTTATAACATTGAGGCGGGGGAGCAGTACTTC; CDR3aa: CASSYNIEAGEQYF
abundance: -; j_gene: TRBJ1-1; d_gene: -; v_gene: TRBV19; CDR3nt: TGTGCCAGTAGTATAGAGAGGAACACTGAAGCTTTCTTT; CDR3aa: CASSIERNTEAFF
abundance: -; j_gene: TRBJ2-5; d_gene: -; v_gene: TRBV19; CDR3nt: TGTGCCAGTAGTCGCCTGGGGGAGACCCAGTACTTC; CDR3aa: CASSRLGETQYF
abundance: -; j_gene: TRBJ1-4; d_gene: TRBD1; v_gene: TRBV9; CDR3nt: TGTGCCAGCAGCGTAGTGGACAGGGGGAGTGAAAAACTGTTTTTT; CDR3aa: CASSVVDRGSEKLFF
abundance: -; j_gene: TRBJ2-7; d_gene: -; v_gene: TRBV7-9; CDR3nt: TGTGCCAGCAGCTTAGCGTCCAACTACGAGCAGTACTTC; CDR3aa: CASSLASNYEQYF
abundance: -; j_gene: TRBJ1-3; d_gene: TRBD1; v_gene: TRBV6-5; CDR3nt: TGTGCCAGCCAGGGGGGCATCTCTGGAAACACCATATATTTT; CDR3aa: CASQGGISGNTIYF
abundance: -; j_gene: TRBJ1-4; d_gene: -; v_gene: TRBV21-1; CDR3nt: TGTGCCAGCAGCAGTGGACAGGGTGGGACTAATGAAAAACTGTTTTTT; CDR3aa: CASSSGQGGTNEKLFF
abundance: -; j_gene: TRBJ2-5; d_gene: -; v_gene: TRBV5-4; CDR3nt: TGTGCCAGCAGCTTGGGCAGGGGTGAGACCCAGTACTTC; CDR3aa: CASSLGRGETQYF
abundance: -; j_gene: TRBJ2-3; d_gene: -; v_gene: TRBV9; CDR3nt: TGTGCCAGCAGCGTAGACTCCGATACGCAGTATTTT; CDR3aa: CASSVDSDTQYF
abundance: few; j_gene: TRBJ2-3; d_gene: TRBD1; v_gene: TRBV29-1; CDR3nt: TGCAGCGTTCTCTACAGGGGAAGACCTAGCACAGATACGCAGTATTTT; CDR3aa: CSVLYRGRPSTDTQYF
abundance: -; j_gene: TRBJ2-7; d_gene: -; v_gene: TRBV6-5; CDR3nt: TGTGCCAGCAGTTACTTAACAGGGTCATTTTCCTACGAGCAGTACTTC; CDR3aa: CASSYLTGSFSYEQYF
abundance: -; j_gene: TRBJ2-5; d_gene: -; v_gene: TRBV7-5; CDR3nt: TGTGCCAGCAGCCCTAGGACAGCTCAAGAGACCCAGTACTTC; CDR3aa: CASSPRTAQETQYF